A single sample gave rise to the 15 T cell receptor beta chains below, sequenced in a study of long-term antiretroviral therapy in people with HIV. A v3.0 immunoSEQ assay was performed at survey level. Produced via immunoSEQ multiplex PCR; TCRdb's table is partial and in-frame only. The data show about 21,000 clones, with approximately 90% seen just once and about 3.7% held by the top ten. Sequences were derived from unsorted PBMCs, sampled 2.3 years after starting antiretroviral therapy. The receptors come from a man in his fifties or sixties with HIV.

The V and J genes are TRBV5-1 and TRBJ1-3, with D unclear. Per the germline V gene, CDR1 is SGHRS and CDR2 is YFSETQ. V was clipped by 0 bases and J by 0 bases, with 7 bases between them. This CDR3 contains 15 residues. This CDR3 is CASSLDPASGNTIYF. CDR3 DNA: TGCGCCAGCAGCTTGGACCCGGCCTCTGGAAACACCATATATTTT.

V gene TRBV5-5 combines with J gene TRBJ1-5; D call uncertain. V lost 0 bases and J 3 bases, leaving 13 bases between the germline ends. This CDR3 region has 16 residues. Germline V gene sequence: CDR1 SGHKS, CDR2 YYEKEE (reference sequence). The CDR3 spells CASSLDVVAYNQPQHF. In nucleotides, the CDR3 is TGTGCCAGCAGCTTGGACGTCGTGGCCTACAATCAGCCCCAGCATTTT. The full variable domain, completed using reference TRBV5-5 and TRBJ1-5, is DAGVTQSPTHLIKTRGQQVTLRCSPISGHKSVSWYQQVLGQGPQFIFQYYEKEERGRGNFPDRFSARQFPNYSSELNVNALLLGDSALYLCASSLDVVAYNQPQHFGDGTRLSIL.

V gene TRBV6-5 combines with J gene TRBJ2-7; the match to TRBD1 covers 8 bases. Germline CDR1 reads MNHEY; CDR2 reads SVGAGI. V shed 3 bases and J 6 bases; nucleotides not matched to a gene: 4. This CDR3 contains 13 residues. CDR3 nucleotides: TGTGCCAGCAGTTATTACACAGGGGGCGAGCAGTACTTC. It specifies CASSYYTGGEQYF.

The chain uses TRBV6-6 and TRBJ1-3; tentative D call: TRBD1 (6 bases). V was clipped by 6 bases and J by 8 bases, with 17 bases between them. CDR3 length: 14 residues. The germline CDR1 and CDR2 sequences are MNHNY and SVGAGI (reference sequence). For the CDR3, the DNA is TGTGCCAGCAGCCAAGGGGGGGGAGCGGACACCATATATTTT. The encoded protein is CASSQGGGADTIYF.

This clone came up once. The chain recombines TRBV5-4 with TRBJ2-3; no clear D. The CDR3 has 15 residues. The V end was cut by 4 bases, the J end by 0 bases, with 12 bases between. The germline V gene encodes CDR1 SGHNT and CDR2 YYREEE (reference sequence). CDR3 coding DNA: TGTGCCAGCAGCCCGTCCGGGCCCAGCACAGATACGCAGTATTTT. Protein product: CASSPSGPSTDTQYF.

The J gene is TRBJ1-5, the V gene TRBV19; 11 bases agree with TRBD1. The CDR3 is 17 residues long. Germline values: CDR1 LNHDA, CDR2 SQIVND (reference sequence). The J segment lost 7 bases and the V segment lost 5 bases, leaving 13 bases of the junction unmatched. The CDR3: CASSSSPDRGRGQPQHF. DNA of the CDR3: TGTGCCAGTAGTTCTTCTCCGGACAGGGGGCGAGGGCAGCCCCAGCATTTT. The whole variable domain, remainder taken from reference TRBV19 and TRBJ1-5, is DGGITQSPKYLFRKEGQNVTLSCEQNLNHDAMYWYRQDPGQGLRLIYYSQIVNDFQKGDIAEGYSVSREKKESFPLTVTSAQKNPTAFYLCASSSSPDRGRGQPQHFGDGTRLSIL.

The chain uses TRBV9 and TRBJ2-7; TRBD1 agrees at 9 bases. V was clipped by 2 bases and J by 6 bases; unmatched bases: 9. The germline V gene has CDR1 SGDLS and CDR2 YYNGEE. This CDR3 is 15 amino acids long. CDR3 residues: CASSVLGQGVGEQYF. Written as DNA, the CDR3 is TGTGCCAGCAGCGTCCTGGGACAGGGTGTCGGCGAGCAGTACTTC.

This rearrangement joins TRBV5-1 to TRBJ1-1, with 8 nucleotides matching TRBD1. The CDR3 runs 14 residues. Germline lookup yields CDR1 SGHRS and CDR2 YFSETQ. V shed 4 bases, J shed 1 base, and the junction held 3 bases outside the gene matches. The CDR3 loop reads CASSRDRPNTEAFF. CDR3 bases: TGCGCCAGCAGCAGGGACAGGCCGAACACTGAAGCTTTCTTT.

CDR3 DNA: TGTGCCAGTTCCGGGACACCCGAGTTCCAGCAGTACTTC. It translates to CASSGTPEFQQYF. V gene TRBV19 combines with J gene TRBJ2-7, with D maybe TRBD1 (6 bases). The CDR3 loop spans 13 amino acids. The V gene lost 8 bases and the J gene lost 8 bases, with 19 bases spanning the gap. Germline V gene sequence: CDR1 LNHDA, CDR2 SQIVND (reference sequence).

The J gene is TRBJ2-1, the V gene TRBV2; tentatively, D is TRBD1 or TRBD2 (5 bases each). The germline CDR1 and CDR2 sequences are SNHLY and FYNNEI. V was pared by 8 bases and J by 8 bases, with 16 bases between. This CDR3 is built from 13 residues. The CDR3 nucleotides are TGTGCCAGCGGCGACCCCTTGGGGGATGAGCAGTTCTTC. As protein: CASGDPLGDEQFF.

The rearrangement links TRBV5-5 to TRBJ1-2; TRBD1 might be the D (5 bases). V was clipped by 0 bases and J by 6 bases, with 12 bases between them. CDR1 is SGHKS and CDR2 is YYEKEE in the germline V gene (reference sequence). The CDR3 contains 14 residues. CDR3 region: CASSLVGGGNGYTF. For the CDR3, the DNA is TGTGCCAGCAGCTTGGTCGGGGGAGGAAATGGCTACACCTTC.

The DNA for the CDR3 is TGTGCCAGCAGCCCACACTCGGACAGGGACGACGAGCAGTACTTC. Protein sequence: CASSPHSDRDDEQYF. The rearrangement uses TRBV5-6 and TRBJ2-7, with 8 bases matching TRBD1. The CDR3 contains 15 residues. The J segment lost 5 bases and the V segment lost 4 bases, leaving 11 bases of the junction unmatched. CDR1 and CDR2 (germline): SGHDT, YYEEEE.

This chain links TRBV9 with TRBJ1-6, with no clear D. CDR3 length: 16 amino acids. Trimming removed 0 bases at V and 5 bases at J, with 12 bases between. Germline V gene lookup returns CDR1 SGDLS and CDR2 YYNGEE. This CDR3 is CASSVGPFSDNSPLHF. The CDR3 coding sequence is TGTGCCAGCAGCGTAGGTCCCTTTTCAGATAATTCACCCCTCCACTTT.

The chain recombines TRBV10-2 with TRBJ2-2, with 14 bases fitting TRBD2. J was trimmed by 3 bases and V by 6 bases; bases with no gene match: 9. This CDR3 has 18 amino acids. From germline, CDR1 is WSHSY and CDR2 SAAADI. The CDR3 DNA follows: TGCGCCAGCAGCGGCAGGACTAGCGGGAGGCCCGACACCGGGGAGCTGTTTTTT. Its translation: CASSGRTSGRPDTGELFF.

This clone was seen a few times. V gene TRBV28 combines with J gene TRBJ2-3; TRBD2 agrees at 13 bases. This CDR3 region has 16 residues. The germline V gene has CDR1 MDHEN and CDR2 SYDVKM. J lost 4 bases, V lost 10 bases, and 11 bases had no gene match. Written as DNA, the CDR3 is TGTGCCACCCACCCGGGACTAGCGGGGAGGTCAGATACGCAGTATTTT. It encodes CATHPGLAGRSDTQYF.